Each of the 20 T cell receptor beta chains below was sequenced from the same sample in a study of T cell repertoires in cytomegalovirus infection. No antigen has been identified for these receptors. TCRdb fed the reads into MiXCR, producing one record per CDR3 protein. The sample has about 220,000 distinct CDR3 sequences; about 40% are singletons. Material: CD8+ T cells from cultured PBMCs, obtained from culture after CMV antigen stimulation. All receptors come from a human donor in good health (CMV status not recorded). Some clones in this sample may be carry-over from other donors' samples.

The CDR3 sequence: CSVELENYGYTF. CDR3 nucleotides: TGCAGCGTTGAATTGGAAAACTATGGCTACACCTTC. The chain employs TRBV29-1 and TRBJ1-2; D call uncertain. Germline CDR1 SQVTM, CDR2 ANQGSEA. The CDR3 runs to 12 residues. V was pared by 2 bases and J by 2 bases, with 6 bases between.

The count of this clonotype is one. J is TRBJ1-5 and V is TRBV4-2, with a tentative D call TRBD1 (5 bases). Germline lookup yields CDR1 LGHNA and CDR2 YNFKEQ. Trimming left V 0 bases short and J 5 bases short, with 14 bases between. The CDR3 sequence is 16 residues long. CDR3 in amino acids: CASSQDVRGTYQPQHF. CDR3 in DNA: TGTGCCAGCAGCCAAGATGTCCGAGGGACCTATCAGCCCCAGCATTTT.

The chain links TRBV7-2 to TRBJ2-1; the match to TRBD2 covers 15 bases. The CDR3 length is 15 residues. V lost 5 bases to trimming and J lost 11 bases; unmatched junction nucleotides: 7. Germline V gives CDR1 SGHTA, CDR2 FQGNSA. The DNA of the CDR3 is TGTGCCAGCAGCCCCTCGGGACTAGCGGGAGGAAAGCAGTTCTTC. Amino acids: CASSPSGLAGGKQFF.

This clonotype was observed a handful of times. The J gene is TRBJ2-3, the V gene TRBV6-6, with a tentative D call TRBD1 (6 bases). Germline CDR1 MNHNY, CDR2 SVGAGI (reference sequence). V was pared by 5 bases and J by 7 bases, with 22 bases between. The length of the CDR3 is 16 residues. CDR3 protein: CASSDRLGAVINTQYF. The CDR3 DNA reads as TGTGCCAGCAGTGACAGACTGGGGGCGGTTATCAATACGCAGTATTTT.

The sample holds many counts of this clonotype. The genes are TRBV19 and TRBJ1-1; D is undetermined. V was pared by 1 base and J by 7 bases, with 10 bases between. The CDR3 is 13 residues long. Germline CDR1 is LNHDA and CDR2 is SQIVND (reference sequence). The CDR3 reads CASSIGSLVEAFF. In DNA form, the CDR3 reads TGTGCCAGTAGTATAGGATCATTGGTTGAAGCTTTCTTT.

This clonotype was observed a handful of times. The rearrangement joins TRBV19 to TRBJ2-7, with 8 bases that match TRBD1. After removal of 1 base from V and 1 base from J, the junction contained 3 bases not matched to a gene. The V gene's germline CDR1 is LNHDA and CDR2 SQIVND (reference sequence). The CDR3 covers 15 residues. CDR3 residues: CASSIAQGASYEQYF. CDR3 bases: TGTGCCAGTAGTATAGCCCAGGGGGCGTCCTACGAGCAGTACTTC.

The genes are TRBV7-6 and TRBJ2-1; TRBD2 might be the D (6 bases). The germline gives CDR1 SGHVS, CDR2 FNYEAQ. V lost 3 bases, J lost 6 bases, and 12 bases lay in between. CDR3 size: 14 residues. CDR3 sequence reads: CASSFLGTSNEQFF. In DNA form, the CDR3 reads TGTGCCAGCAGCTTTCTAGGGACTTCCAATGAGCAGTTCTTC.

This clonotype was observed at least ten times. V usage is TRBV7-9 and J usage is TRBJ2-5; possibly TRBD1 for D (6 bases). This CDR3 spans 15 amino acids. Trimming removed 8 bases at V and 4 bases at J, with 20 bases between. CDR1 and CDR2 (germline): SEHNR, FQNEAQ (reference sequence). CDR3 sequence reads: CASGDIQTKTETQYF. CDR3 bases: TGTGCCAGCGGGGACATCCAAACCAAAACAGAGACCCAGTACTTC.

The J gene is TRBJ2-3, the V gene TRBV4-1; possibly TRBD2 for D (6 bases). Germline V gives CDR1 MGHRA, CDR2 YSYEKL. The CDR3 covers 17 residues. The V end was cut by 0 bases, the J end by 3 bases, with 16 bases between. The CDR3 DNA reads TGCGCCAGCAGCCAAGATAGGAACGGGAGACGGACAGATACGCAGTATTTT. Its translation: CASSQDRNGRRTDTQYF.

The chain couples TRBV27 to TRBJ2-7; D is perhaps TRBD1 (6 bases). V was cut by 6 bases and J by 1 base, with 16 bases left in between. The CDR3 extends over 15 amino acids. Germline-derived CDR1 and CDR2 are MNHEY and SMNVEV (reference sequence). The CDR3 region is CASRPPGTPSYEQYF. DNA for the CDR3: TGTGCCAGCAGACCTCCCGGGACACCTTCCTACGAGCAGTACTTC.

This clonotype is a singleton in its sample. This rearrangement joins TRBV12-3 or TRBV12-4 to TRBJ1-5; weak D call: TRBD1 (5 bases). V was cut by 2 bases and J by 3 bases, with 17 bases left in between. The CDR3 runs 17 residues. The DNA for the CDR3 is TGTGCCAGCAGTTTATTAGACAGATACCTAATCAATCAGCCCCAGCATTTT. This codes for CASSLLDRYLINQPQHF.

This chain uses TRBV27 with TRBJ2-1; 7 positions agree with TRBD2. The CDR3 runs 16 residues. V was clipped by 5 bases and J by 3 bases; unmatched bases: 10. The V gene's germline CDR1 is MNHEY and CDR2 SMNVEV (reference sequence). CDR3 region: CASSLLALARYNEQFF. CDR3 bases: TGTGCCAGCAGTCTGTTAGCACTAGCGCGCTACAATGAGCAGTTCTTC.

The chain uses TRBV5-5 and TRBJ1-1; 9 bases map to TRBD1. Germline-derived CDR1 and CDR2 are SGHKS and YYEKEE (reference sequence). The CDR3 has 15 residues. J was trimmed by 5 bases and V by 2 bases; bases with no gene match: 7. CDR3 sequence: CASSFRTGDWTEAFF. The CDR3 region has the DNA TGTGCCAGCAGCTTCAGGACAGGGGACTGGACTGAAGCTTTCTTT.

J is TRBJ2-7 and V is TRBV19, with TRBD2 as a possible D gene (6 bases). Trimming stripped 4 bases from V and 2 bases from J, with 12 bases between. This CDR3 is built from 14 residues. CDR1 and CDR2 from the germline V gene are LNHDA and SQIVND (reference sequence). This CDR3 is CASSSWTKPYEQYF. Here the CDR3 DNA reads TGTGCCAGTAGTAGCTGGACTAAGCCCTACGAGCAGTACTTC.

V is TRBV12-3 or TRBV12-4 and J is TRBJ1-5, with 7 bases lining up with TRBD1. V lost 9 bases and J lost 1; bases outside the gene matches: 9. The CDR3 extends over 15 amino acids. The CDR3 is CASNAGTASNQPQHF. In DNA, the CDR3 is TGTGCCAGTAACGCCGGGACAGCCAGCAATCAGCCCCAGCATTTT.

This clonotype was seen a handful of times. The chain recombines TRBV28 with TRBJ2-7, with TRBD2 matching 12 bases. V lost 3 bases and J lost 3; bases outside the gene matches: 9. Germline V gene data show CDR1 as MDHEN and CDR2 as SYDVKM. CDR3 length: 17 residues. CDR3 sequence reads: CASSFHRTGLAGYEQYF. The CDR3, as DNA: TGTGCCAGCAGTTTTCACAGGACGGGACTAGCGGGCTACGAGCAGTACTTC. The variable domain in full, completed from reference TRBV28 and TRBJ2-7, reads DVKVTQSSRYLVKRTGEKVFLECVQDMDHENMFWYRQDPGLGLRLIYFSYDVKMKEKGDIPEGYSVSREKKERFSLILESASTNQTSMYLCASSFHRTGLAGYEQYFGPGTRLTVT.

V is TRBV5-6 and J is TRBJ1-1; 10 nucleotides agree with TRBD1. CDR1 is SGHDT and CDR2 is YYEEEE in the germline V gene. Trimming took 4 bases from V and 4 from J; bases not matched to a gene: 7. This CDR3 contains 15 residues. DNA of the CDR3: TGTGCCAGCAGCCCGCCGGACAGGGGGGGCACTGAAGCTTTCTTT. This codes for CASSPPDRGGTEAFF. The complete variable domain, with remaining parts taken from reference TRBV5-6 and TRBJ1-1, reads DAGVTQSPTHLIKTRGQQVTLRCSPKSGHDTVSWYQQALGQGPQFIFQYYEEEERQRGNFPDRFSGHQFPNYSSELNVNALLLGDSALYLCASSPPDRGGTEAFFGQGTRLTVV.

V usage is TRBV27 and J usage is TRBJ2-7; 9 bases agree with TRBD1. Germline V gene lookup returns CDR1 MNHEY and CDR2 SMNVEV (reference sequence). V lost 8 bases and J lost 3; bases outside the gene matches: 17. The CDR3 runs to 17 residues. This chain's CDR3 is CASGYLSTGTGFYEQYF. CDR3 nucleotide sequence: TGTGCCAGCGGATACCTCTCCACCGGGACAGGGTTCTACGAGCAGTACTTC.

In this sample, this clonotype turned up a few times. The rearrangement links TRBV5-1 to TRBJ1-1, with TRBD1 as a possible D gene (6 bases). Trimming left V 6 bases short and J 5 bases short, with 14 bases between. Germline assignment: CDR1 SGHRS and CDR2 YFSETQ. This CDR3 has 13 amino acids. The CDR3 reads CASTPGVGTEAFF. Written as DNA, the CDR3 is TGCGCCAGCACCCCAGGGGTCGGTACTGAAGCTTTCTTT.

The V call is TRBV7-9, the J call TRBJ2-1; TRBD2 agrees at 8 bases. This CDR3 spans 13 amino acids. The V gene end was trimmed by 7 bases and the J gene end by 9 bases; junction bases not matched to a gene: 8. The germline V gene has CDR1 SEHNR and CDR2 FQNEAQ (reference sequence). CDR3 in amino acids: CASTIPGGGEQFF. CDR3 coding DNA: TGTGCCAGCACCATTCCGGGGGGGGGTGAGCAGTTCTTC.